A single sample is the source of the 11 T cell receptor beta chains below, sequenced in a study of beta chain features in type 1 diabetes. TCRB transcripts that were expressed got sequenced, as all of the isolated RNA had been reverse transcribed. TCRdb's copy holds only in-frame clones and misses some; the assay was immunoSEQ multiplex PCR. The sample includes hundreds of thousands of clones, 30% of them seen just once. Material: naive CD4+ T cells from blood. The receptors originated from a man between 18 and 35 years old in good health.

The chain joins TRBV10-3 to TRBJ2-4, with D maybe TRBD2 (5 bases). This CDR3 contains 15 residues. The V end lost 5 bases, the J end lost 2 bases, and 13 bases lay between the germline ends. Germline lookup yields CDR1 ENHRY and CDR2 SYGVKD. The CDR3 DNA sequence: TGTGCCATCAGTCCCGGGATCCGGCCCAAAAACATTCAGTACTTC. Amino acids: CAISPGIRPKNIQYF.

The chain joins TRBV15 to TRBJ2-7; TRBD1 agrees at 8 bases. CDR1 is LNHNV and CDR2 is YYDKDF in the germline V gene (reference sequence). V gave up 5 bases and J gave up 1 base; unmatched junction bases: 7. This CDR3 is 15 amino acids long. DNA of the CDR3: TGTGCCACCAGCGCCCGGACAGGGTCTTCCTACGAGCAGTACTTC. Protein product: CATSARTGSSYEQYF.

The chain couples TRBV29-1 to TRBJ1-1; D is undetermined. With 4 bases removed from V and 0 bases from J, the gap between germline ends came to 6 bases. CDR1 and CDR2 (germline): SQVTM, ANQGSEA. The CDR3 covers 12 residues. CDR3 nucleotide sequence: TGCAGCGTTGTCTGGATGAACACTGAAGCTTTCTTT. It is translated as CSVVWMNTEAFF.

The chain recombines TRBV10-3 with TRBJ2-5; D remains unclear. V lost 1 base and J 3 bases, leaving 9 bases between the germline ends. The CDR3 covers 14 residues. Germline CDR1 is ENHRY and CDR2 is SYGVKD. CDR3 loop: CAISEFAKKETQYF. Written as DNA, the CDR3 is TGTGCCATCAGTGAGTTTGCAAAGAAAGAGACCCAGTACTTC.

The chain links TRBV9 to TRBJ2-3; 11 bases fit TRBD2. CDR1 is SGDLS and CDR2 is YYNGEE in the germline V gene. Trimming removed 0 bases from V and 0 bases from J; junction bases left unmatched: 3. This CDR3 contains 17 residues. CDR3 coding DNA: TGTGCCAGCAGCGTAGGACTAGCGGGAAGTAGCACAGATACGCAGTATTTT. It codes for CASSVGLAGSSTDTQYF.

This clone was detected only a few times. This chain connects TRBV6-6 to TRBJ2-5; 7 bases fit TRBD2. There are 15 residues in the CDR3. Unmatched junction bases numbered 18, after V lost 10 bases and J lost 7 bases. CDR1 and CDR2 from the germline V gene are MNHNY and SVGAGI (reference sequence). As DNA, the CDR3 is TGTGCCACCGTAGCTAGCGGATCCGTTTTGGGGACCCAGTACTTC. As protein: CATVASGSVLGTQYF.

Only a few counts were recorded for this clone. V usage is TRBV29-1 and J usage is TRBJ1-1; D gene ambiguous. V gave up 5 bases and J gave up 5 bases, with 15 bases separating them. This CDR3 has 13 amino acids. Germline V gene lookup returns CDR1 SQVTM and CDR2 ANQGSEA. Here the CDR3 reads CSVPSAGRTEAFF. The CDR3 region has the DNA TGCAGCGTTCCCTCGGCCGGGAGAACTGAAGCTTTCTTT.

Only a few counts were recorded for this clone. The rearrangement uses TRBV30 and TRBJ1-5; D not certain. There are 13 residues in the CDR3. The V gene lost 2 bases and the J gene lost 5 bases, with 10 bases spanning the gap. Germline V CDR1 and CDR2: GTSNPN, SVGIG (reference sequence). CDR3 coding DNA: TGTGCCTGGAGTAGTGAGGGTGATCAGCCCCAGCATTTT. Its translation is CAWSSEGDQPQHF.

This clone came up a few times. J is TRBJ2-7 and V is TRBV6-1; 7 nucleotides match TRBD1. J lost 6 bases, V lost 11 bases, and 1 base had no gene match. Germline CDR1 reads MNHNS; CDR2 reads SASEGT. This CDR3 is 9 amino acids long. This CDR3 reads CAGDSEQYF. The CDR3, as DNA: TGTGCCGGGGACAGCGAGCAGTACTTC.

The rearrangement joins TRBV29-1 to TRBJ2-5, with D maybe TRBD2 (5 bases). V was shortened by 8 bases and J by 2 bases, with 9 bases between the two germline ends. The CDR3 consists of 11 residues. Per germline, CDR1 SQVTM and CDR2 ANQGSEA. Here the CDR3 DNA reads TGCAGCACCGGGGTACAAGAGACCCAGTACTTC. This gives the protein CSTGVQETQYF.

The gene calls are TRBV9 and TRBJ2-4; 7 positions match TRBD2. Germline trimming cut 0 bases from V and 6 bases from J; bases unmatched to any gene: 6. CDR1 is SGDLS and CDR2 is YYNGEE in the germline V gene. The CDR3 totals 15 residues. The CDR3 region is CASSVGGGQRNIQYF. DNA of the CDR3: TGTGCCAGCAGCGTAGGGGGAGGGCAGAGAAACATTCAGTACTTC.